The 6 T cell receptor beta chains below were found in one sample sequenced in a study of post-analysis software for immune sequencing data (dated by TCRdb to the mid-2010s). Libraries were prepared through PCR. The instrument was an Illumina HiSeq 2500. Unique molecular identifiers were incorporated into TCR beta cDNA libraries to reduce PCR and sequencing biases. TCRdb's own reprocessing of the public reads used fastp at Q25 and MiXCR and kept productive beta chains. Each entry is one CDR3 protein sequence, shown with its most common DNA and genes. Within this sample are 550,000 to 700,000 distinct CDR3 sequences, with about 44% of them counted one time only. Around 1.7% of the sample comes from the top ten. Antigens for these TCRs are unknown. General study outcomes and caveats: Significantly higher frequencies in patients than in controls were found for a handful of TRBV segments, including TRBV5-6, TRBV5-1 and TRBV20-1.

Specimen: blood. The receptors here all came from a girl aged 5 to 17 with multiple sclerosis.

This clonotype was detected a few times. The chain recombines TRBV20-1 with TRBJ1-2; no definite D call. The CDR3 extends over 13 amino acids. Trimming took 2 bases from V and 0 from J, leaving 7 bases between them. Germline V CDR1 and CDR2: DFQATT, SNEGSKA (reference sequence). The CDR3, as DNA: TGCAGTGCTAGACCAGTTGCTAACTATGGCTACACCTTC. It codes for CSARPVANYGYTF.

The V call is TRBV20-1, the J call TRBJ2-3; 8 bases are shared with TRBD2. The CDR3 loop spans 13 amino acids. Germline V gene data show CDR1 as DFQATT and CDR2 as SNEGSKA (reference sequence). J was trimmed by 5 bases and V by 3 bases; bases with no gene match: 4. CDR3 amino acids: CSARAGGGDTQYF. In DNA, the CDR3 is TGCAGTGCTAGGGCGGGAGGAGGAGATACGCAGTATTTT.

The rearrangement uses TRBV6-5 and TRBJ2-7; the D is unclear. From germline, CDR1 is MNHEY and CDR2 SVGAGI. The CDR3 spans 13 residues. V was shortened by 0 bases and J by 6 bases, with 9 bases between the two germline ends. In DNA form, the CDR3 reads TGTGCCAGCAGTTACTCGCGGCAAAGCGAGCAGTACTTC. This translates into CASSYSRQSEQYF.

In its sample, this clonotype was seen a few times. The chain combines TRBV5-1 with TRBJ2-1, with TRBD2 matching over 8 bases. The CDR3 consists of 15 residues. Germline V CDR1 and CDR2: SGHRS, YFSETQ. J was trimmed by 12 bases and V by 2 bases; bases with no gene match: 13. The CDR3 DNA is TGCGCCAGCAGCTTTGATAGCGGGGCCGCCGGGGCGCAGTTCTTC. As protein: CASSFDSGAAGAQFF.

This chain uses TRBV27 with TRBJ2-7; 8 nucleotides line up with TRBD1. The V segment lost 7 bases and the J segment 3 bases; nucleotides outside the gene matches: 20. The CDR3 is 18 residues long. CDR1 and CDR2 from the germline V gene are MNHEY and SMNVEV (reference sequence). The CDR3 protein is CASTRSGTGMNRVYEQYF. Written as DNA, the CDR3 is TGTGCCAGCACGCGGTCCGGGACAGGTATGAATCGGGTCTACGAGCAGTACTTC.

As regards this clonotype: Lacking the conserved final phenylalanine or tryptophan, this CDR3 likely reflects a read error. The CDR3: CASSHGTSAYEQYC. For the CDR3, the DNA is TGTGCCAGCAGTCACGGGACTAGCGCCTACGAGCAGTACTGC. The genes are TRBV12-3 or TRBV12-4 and TRBJ2-7, with 10 bases aligning to TRBD2. The CDR3 sequence is 14 residues long. The trim removed 5 bases at V and 2 bases at J, leaving 3 bases unmatched.